This passage covers 19 T cell receptor beta chains from one sample sequenced in a study of post-analysis software for immune sequencing data. Antigens for these TCRs are unknown. Study results and limitations: TRBV5-6, TRBV5-1 and TRBV20-1 were among five TRBV segments more frequent in patients than controls.

Unique molecular identifiers were present in the TCR beta cDNA libraries. TCRdb ran MiXCR on the PCR reads and lists one entry per CDR3 protein. The repertoire includes roughly 670,000 distinct CDR3 sequences, more than 50% of them detected once, and about 11% sits in the top ten. Sequencing was carried out using blood. The origin of the receptors is a girl aged 2 to 9 with multiple sclerosis.

A few counts support this clonotype. V usage is TRBV7-2 and J usage is TRBJ1-5; D perhaps matches TRBD1 (6 bases). V was shortened by 0 bases and J by 8 bases, with 8 bases between the two germline ends. Germline V gene data show CDR1 as SGHTA and CDR2 as FQGNSA. This CDR3 is 13 amino acids long. CDR3 loop: CASSLARGEPQHF. The CDR3 DNA follows: TGTGCCAGCAGCTTAGCCAGGGGTGAGCCCCAGCATTTT.

V and J are TRBV5-6 and TRBJ1-2, with a tentative D call TRBD1 (5 bases). The CDR3 sequence is 15 residues long. V was cut by 4 bases and J by 4 bases, with 17 bases left in between. Germline V gene sequence: CDR1 SGHDT, CDR2 YYEEEE. The CDR3 loop is CASSGRDSGFYGYTF. The CDR3 DNA reads as TGTGCCAGCAGCGGCCGGGACTCGGGATTCTATGGCTACACCTTC.

The V and J genes are TRBV2 and TRBJ2-7, with D perhaps assigned TRBD1 or TRBD2 (5 bases each). The CDR3 extends over 13 amino acids. Germline V gives CDR1 SNHLY, CDR2 FYNNEI. V shed 7 bases and J shed 3 bases, with 13 bases lying between them. CDR3 bases: TGTGCCAGCACAAGAGGGGACCACTACGAGCAGTACTTC. Encoded protein: CASTRGDHYEQYF.

On this clonotype itself: At one end, the junction sequence differs from germline, possibly due to a read error. V and J are TRBV6-2 or TRBV6-3 and TRBJ2-4, with 7 positions matching TRBD2. Germline CDR1 and CDR2: MNHEY and SVGEGT. This CDR3 is 16 amino acids long. CDR3 in amino acids: CASSYGAIGGGNIQYF. CDR3 nucleotide sequence: TGCGCCAGCAGTTACGGCGCAATCGGGGGAGGGAACATTCAGTACTTC.

This sequence joins TRBV6-5 and TRBJ2-1; D possibly uses TRBD1 or TRBD2 (6 bases each). This CDR3 contains 17 residues. V lost 3 bases and J 4 bases, leaving 19 bases between the germline ends. Germline CDR1 and CDR2: MNHEY and SVGAGI. The CDR3 coding sequence is TGTGCCAGCAGTTATACAGGGCAGCCAGCGGGTTACAATGAGCAGTTCTTC. This sequence encodes CASSYTGQPAGYNEQFF.

The V call is TRBV6-5, the J call TRBJ1-1; TRBD1 agrees at 9 bases. Losses at the gene ends were 5 bases for V and 1 base for J; bases not matched to a gene: 5. Germline CDR1 and CDR2: MNHEY and SVGAGI. The CDR3 extends over 15 amino acids. CDR3 bases: TGTGCCAGCAGTCCACAGGGGGCCTCGAACACTGAAGCTTTCTTT. Translating gives CASSPQGASNTEAFF.

This chain joins TRBV5-1 and TRBJ2-1; D remains ambiguous. The length of the CDR3 is 13 residues. The germline gives CDR1 SGHRS, CDR2 YFSETQ. The V end lost 2 bases, the J end lost 5 bases, and 8 bases lay between the germline ends. CDR3 bases: TGCGCCAGCAGCTTACAATCAGACAATGAGCAGTTCTTC. Encoded protein: CASSLQSDNEQFF.

The chain is built from TRBV6-5 and TRBJ2-1, with D possibly being TRBD2 (5 bases). V dropped 8 bases and J dropped 1 base, with 12 bases sitting between them. The CDR3 is made up of 14 amino acids. Germline V gene data show CDR1 as MNHEY and CDR2 as SVGAGI. The CDR3 sequence is CASSPTRSYNEQFF. DNA of the CDR3: TGTGCCAGCTCCCCTACTAGGTCCTACAATGAGCAGTTCTTC.

This clonotype has a handful of counts. This chain uses TRBV19 with TRBJ2-7, with TRBD1 matching over 9 bases. From germline, CDR1 is LNHDA and CDR2 SQIVND (reference sequence). This CDR3 contains 14 residues. Trimming cost V 5 bases and J 2 bases; bases outside gene matches: 4. CDR3 in amino acids: CASSFGQGPYEQYF. The CDR3 coding sequence is TGTGCCAGTAGTTTCGGACAGGGGCCCTACGAGCAGTACTTC.

The chain uses TRBV5-5 and TRBJ2-5, with a tentative D call TRBD1 (5 bases). The CDR3 runs 14 residues. V was shortened by 3 bases and J by 1 base, with 10 bases between the two germline ends. CDR1 is SGHKS and CDR2 is YYEKEE in the germline V gene (reference sequence). The CDR3 region is CASSYRQTQETQYF. CDR3 coding DNA: TGTGCCAGCAGCTACCGACAGACCCAAGAGACCCAGTACTTC.

This rearrangement joins TRBV29-1 to TRBJ1-2; 8 nucleotides match TRBD1. The germline V gene has CDR1 SQVTM and CDR2 ANQGSEA. The CDR3 loop spans 13 amino acids. V lost 6 bases to trimming and J lost 6 bases; unmatched junction nucleotides: 9. The CDR3 protein is CSVDPGTGDGYTF. The CDR3 DNA reads TGCAGCGTGGACCCCGGGACAGGTGATGGCTACACCTTC.

CDR3 protein: CASSPKGQEEETQYF. DNA for the CDR3: TGTGCCAGCAGTCCCAAGGGACAGGAAGAAGAGACCCAGTACTTC. V is TRBV27 and J is TRBJ2-5, with 8 bases identical to TRBD1. The CDR3 is 15 residues long. The V gene end was trimmed by 5 bases and the J gene end by 3 bases; junction bases not matched to a gene: 8. Germline CDR1 MNHEY, CDR2 SMNVEV (reference sequence).

The chain uses TRBV12-3 or TRBV12-4 and TRBJ1-1, with D possibly TRBD1 on 5 matching bases. V shed 2 bases and J shed 4 bases, with 11 bases lying between them. The CDR3 is 14 amino acids. The CDR3 nucleotides read TGTGCCAGCAGTTTAATGCCCCAGGGCACTGAAGCTTTCTTT. It encodes CASSLMPQGTEAFF.

This clonotype has only one observation. CDR3 sequence reads: CAISDRSGRALHEQYF. CDR3 DNA: TGTGCCATCAGTGACCGGTCCGGGAGAGCCCTCCACGAGCAGTACTTC. The chain links TRBV10-3 to TRBJ2-7; D perhaps matches TRBD2 (6 bases). Germline V gives CDR1 ENHRY, CDR2 SYGVKD. The CDR3 loop spans 16 amino acids. V was clipped by 3 bases and J by 5 bases, with 20 bases between them.

This clonotype showed up just a few times. V and J are TRBV6-6 and TRBJ2-5; TRBD1 or TRBD2 may be the D gene (5 bases each). CDR3 length: 15 residues. Trimming pared 5 bases from V and 4 bases from J, leaving 17 bases between. Germline CDR1 and CDR2: MNHNY and SVGAGI (reference sequence). The CDR3 here is CASSPGTNLLETQYF. The CDR3 coding sequence is TGTGCCAGCAGTCCGGGGACCAACCTTCTAGAGACCCAGTACTTC.

This chain connects TRBV30 to TRBJ2-2; D unresolved. The CDR3 consists of 14 residues. V lost 0 bases and J 5 bases, leaving 10 bases between the germline ends. Germline V lookup: CDR1 GTSNPN, CDR2 SVGIG (reference sequence). This CDR3 reads CAWSVLAETGELFF. The DNA for the CDR3 is TGTGCCTGGAGTGTACTGGCGGAGACCGGGGAGCTGTTTTTT.

This chain joins TRBV10-3 and TRBJ2-3; tentatively, D is TRBD2 (6 bases). The V end was cut by 2 bases, the J end by 5 bases, with 11 bases between. CDR3 length equals 14 residues. Germline CDR1 ENHRY, CDR2 SYGVKD. The CDR3 loop reads CAISEAGRLDTQYF. CDR3 coding DNA: TGTGCCATCAGTGAGGCGGGACGGTTAGATACGCAGTATTTT.

The rearrangement joins TRBV5-1 to TRBJ2-3; 10 bases agree with TRBD1. Germline CDR1 SGHRS, CDR2 YFSETQ. There are 14 residues in the CDR3. The ends lost 2 bases at V and 8 bases at J; junction bases unmatched: 5. CDR3 bases: TGCGCCAGCAGCTTCGGACAGGGGGAAGGTACGCAGTATTTT. It codes for CASSFGQGEGTQYF.

The chain recombines TRBV4-1 with TRBJ1-1; D unclear. The CDR3 extends over 14 amino acids. Germline-derived CDR1 and CDR2 are MGHRA and YSYEKL. V was trimmed by 1 base and J by 1 base, leaving 7 bases between them. CDR3 sequence reads: CASSQGPRNTEAFF. In DNA form, the CDR3 reads TGCGCCAGCAGCCAAGGACCGCGGAACACTGAAGCTTTCTTT.